The entry below gives a single T cell receptor beta chain sequence along with its context. What it binds is unknown. These data originate in a study of T cell responses to AZD1222 COVID-19 vaccine. Study-level points and caveats: Among spike-specific TCRs, nearly half reportedly target unmutated variant regions. No day 14 peak samples; only post-peak repertoires were characterized. White British donors predominated, females outnumbered males, and clonal diversity was possibly underestimated. Spike-specific TCR breadth and depth both grew after two AZD1222 doses.

Profiled with immunoSEQ multiplex PCR; TCRdb holds only in-frame clones, not every one. The sample includes roughly 150,000 clones, 80% to 90% of them seen just once. Germline V gene sequence: CDR1 MNHEY, CDR2 SMNVEV (reference sequence). The CDR3 runs to 15 residues. V was trimmed by 2 bases and J by 0 bases, leaving 10 bases between them. This chain uses TRBV27 with TRBJ1-2, with D unclear. This sample comprised peripheral blood, obtained on day 0 of AZD1222 vaccination. The sequence was collected from an adult in good health. The CDR3 loop is CASSLEGVSNYGYTF. The CDR3 coding sequence is TGTGCCAGCAGTTTAGAGGGTGTCTCTAACTATGGCTACACCTTC.